This is a list of T cell receptor beta chains from one sample in a study of blood T cell repertoires in COVID-19. Sequencing used immunoSEQ multiplex PCR; TCRdb keeps in-frame clones, though not all of them. Of 350,000 to 400,000 clones in the sample, around nine tenths were seen once. Sequencing was done on a sample of PBMCs or T cells enriched from blood (not recorded which). Receptors were obtained from a woman between 18 and 29 years old who had recovered from COVID-19. Both conserved end residues are part of each CDR3. The D gene is left open where the match is weak.

j_gene: TRBJ1-2; len: 15; d_gene: TRBD1; v_gene: TRBV13; CDR3aa: CASSLFAGGNYGYTF; CDR3nt: TGTGCCAGCAGCTTATTCGCAGGGGGCAACTATGGCTACACCTTC
j_gene: TRBJ1-5; len: 16; d_gene: .; v_gene: TRBV21-1; CDR3aa: CASSLTGPTSNQPQHF; CDR3nt: TGTGCCAGCAGCCTTACAGGCCCGACGAGCAATCAGCCCCAGCATTTT
j_gene: TRBJ2-2; len: 16; d_gene: TRBD1; v_gene: TRBV7-2; CDR3aa: CAKRNQGRGRTGELFF; CDR3nt: TGTGCCAAACGCAATCAGGGCAGGGGGCGAACCGGGGAGCTGTTTTTT
j_gene: TRBJ1-4; len: 14; d_gene: .; v_gene: TRBV5-1; CDR3aa: CASSLGPGNEKLFF; CDR3nt: TGCGCCAGCAGCTTGGGGCCAGGGAATGAAAAACTGTTTTTT
j_gene: TRBJ2-4; len: 17; d_gene: .; v_gene: TRBV7-2; CDR3aa: CASSLVGGGLAKNIQYF; CDR3nt: TGTGCCAGCAGCTTAGTGGGGGGGGGCTTAGCCAAAAACATTCAGTACTTC
j_gene: TRBJ2-2; len: 15; d_gene: TRBD2; v_gene: TRBV5-1; CDR3aa: CASSRGLANTGELFF; CDR3nt: TGCGCCAGCAGCCGGGGACTAGCGAACACCGGGGAGCTGTTTTTT
j_gene: TRBJ2-5; len: 15; d_gene: TRBD1; v_gene: TRBV7-6; CDR3aa: CASSLLTGGKETQYF; CDR3nt: TGTGCCAGCAGCTTACTTACAGGGGGCAAAGAGACCCAGTACTTC
j_gene: TRBJ1-2; len: 12; d_gene: .; v_gene: TRBV30; CDR3aa: CAWSGGSYGYTF; CDR3nt: TGTGCCTGGAGTGGAGGATCCTATGGCTACACCTTC
j_gene: TRBJ1-1; len: 15; d_gene: TRBD1; v_gene: TRBV4-1; CDR3aa: CASSQETGLNTEAFF; CDR3nt: TGCGCCAGCAGCCAAGAGACAGGGTTGAACACTGAAGCTTTCTTT
j_gene: TRBJ1-5; len: 13; d_gene: .; v_gene: TRBV10-3; CDR3aa: CATAVDWNQPQHF; CDR3nt: TGTGCCACCGCGGTTGACTGGAATCAGCCCCAGCATTTT
j_gene: TRBJ2-1; len: 10; d_gene: .; v_gene: TRBV6-5; CDR3aa: CASSPSEQFF; CDR3nt: TGTGCCAGCAGTCCGAGTGAGCAGTTCTTC
j_gene: TRBJ1-5; len: 13; d_gene: .; v_gene: TRBV5-1; CDR3aa: CASSLARDQPQHF; CDR3nt: TGCGCCAGCAGCTTGGCCCGGGATCAGCCCCAGCATTTT
j_gene: TRBJ2-1; len: 15; d_gene: TRBD1; v_gene: TRBV2; CDR3aa: CASSEGTGVGNEQFF; CDR3nt: TGTGCCAGCAGTGAAGGGACAGGGGTAGGCAATGAGCAGTTCTTC
j_gene: TRBJ1-2; len: 16; d_gene: TRBD1; v_gene: TRBV5-1; CDR3aa: CASEPGQGAHYYGYTF; CDR3nt: TGCGCCAGCGAGCCGGGACAGGGGGCTCATTACTATGGCTACACCTTC
j_gene: TRBJ1-2; len: 14; d_gene: TRBD1; v_gene: TRBV6-5; CDR3aa: CASGSPQGGYGYTF; CDR3nt: TGTGCCAGCGGATCCCCGCAGGGGGGATACGGCTACACCTTC
j_gene: TRBJ1-1; len: 14; d_gene: TRBD1; v_gene: TRBV6-5; CDR3aa: CASSYQGGNTEAFF; CDR3nt: TGTGCCAGCAGTTACCAGGGGGGGAACACTGAAGCTTTCTTT
j_gene: TRBJ1-5; len: 14; d_gene: .; v_gene: TRBV3-1/TRBV3-2; CDR3aa: CASSQAGGGSVHHF; CDR3nt: TGTGCCAGCAGCCAAGCCGGCGGGGGTTCTGTACATCATTTT
j_gene: TRBJ1-2; len: 13; d_gene: .; v_gene: TRBV24-1; CDR3aa: CATSGGPLMGYTF; CDR3nt: TGTGCCACCAGTGGCGGTCCTCTAATGGGCTACACCTTC
j_gene: TRBJ2-2; len: 15; d_gene: TRBD1; v_gene: TRBV5-4; CDR3aa: CASSSGQVNTGELFF; CDR3nt: TGTGCCAGCAGCTCTGGACAGGTTAACACCGGGGAGCTGTTTTTT
j_gene: TRBJ1-5; len: 13; d_gene: .; v_gene: TRBV14; CDR3aa: CASSHDAGQPQHF; CDR3nt: TGTGCCAGCAGCCATGACGCAGGGCAGCCCCAGCATTTT
j_gene: TRBJ1-6; len: 15; d_gene: TRBD1; v_gene: TRBV19; CDR3aa: CASSFQGAYNSPLHF; CDR3nt: TGTGCCAGTAGTTTTCAGGGGGCCTATAATTCACCCCTCCACTTT
j_gene: TRBJ2-7; len: 14; d_gene: .; v_gene: TRBV6-5; CDR3aa: CASSYSATLYEQYF; CDR3nt: TGTGCCAGCAGTTACTCCGCCACTCTCTACGAGCAGTACTTC
j_gene: TRBJ1-5; len: 17; d_gene: TRBD1; v_gene: TRBV9; CDR3aa: CASSVAPTGGWNQPQHF; CDR3nt: TGTGCCAGCAGCGTAGCCCCGACAGGGGGCTGGAATCAGCCCCAGCATTTT
j_gene: TRBJ2-7; len: 17; d_gene: TRBD1; v_gene: TRBV5-1; CDR3aa: CASSLFPQGANSYEQYF; CDR3nt: TGCGCCAGCAGCTTGTTCCCCCAGGGGGCGAACTCCTACGAGCAGTACTTC